These 21 T cell receptor beta chains were sequenced from one sample in a study of radiation and T cells in renal cell carcinoma. The sample's time point: blood 2 weeks post-SBRT. The treatment denotes: 15 Gy SBRT to primary tumor, nephrectomy 4 weeks later. The protocol was immunoSEQ multiplex PCR, while the TCRdb copy is restricted to in-frame clones and leaves out a portion. The sample lists roughly 130,000 clones, over 75% seen once, with approximately 2% in the top ten. Sequencing was performed on blood, taken from a patient whose treatment included radiotherapy and nephrectomy. These TCRs come from a woman aged 55-70 years with renal cell carcinoma.

The chain joins TRBV18 to TRBJ1-1; a possible D gene is TRBD1 (6 bases). Trimming removed 8 bases from V and 1 base from J, with 11 bases in between. CDR3 length: 13 residues. CDR1 and CDR2 (germline): KGHSH, LQKENI. The CDR3 loop is CASAQGGNTEAFF. The CDR3 DNA follows: TGTGCCAGCGCACAGGGAGGGAACACTGAAGCTTTCTTT.

V is TRBV7-2 and J is TRBJ2-1; TRBD1 matches 8 bases. After removal of 5 bases from V and 1 base from J, the junction contained 4 bases not matched to a gene. CDR1 and CDR2 from the germline V gene are SGHTA and FQGNSA. The CDR3 loop spans 15 amino acids. The CDR3 spells CASSTDRGSYNEQFF. The CDR3 DNA reads as TGTGCCAGCAGCACCGACAGGGGATCCTACAATGAGCAGTTCTTC. Full variable domain (remainder filled in from reference TRBV7-2 and TRBJ2-1): GAGVSQSPSNKVTEKGKDVELRCDPISGHTALYWYRQSLGQGLEFLIYFQGNSAPDKSGLPSDRFSAERTGGSVSTLTIQRTQQEDSAVYLCASSTDRGSYNEQFFGPGTRLTVL.

This clone occurred a few times. The chain uses TRBV5-1 and TRBJ2-7; 7 nucleotides align to TRBD1. The trim removed 7 bases at V and 1 base at J, leaving 8 bases unmatched. CDR3 length equals 14 residues. Germline CDR1 is SGHRS and CDR2 is YFSETQ. This CDR3 is CASSQQGSSYEQYF. For the CDR3, the DNA is TGCGCCAGCTCACAACAGGGGTCATCCTACGAGCAGTACTTC.

The chain is built from TRBV15 and TRBJ1-5, with D possibly matching TRBD1 (5 bases). Germline CDR1 and CDR2: LNHNV and YYDKDF (reference sequence). V was cut by 3 bases and J by 3 bases, with 15 bases left in between. The CDR3 covers 16 residues. This CDR3 reads CATSSRGTIANQPQHF. The CDR3 DNA is TGTGCCACCAGCAGCCGCGGGACCATCGCCAATCAGCCCCAGCATTTT.

The chain couples TRBV11-2 to TRBJ2-2; D gene uncertain. The germline V and J ends were trimmed by 1 base and 0 bases, with 15 bases remaining between them. Germline V gene data show CDR1 as SGHAT and CDR2 as FQNNGV. This CDR3 contains 18 residues. CDR3 nucleotide sequence: TGTGCCAGCAGCTTAGCTTCTTGGAGCTTCGCGAACACCGGGGAGCTGTTTTTT. It encodes CASSLASWSFANTGELFF.

This clone has just a few counts. The chain couples TRBV29-1 to TRBJ1-1, with 8 bases that match TRBD1. The CDR3 covers 13 residues. Losses at the gene ends were 6 bases for V and 6 bases for J; bases not matched to a gene: 9. The germline CDR1 and CDR2 sequences are SQVTM and ANQGSEA. The CDR3 loop reads CSVRGQEKSEAFF. In DNA, the CDR3 is TGCAGCGTGCGGGGACAGGAGAAGTCTGAAGCTTTCTTT.

The chain couples TRBV27 to TRBJ1-4, with a tentative D call TRBD1 (6 bases). The germline gives CDR1 MNHEY, CDR2 SMNVEV (reference sequence). CDR3 length: 14 residues. Trimming shortened V by 6 bases and J by 0 bases, and 8 bases separated the two germline ends. CDR3 sequence: CASRTGSTNEKLFF. CDR3 DNA sequence: TGTGCCAGCAGGACAGGTTCAACTAATGAAAAACTGTTTTTT.

This chain connects TRBV27 to TRBJ2-7; 8 nucleotides line up with TRBD1. Germline V gene data show CDR1 as MNHEY and CDR2 as SMNVEV (reference sequence). CDR3 length equals 16 residues. Germline trimming cut 5 bases from V and 1 base from J; bases unmatched to any gene: 10. Written as DNA, the CDR3 is TGTGCCAGCAGTCCCGGCCCCGGACAGGGATCCTACGAGCAGTACTTC. This sequence encodes CASSPGPGQGSYEQYF.

The chain combines TRBV30 with TRBJ1-2; 10 nucleotides agree with TRBD1. CDR3 length: 12 amino acids. Trimming removed 3 bases from V and 6 bases from J; junction bases left unmatched: 1. The germline CDR1 and CDR2 sequences are GTSNPN and SVGIG (reference sequence). CDR3 sequence reads: CAWRTGGDGYTF. Written as DNA, the CDR3 is TGTGCCTGGAGGACAGGGGGCGATGGCTACACCTTC.

The chain combines TRBV5-1 with TRBJ2-3; 7 bases are a match to TRBD2. Trimming removed 4 bases from V and 4 bases from J; junction bases left unmatched: 6. Germline lookup yields CDR1 SGHRS and CDR2 YFSETQ. The CDR3 length is 14 residues. CDR3 loop: CASSLGRGADTQYF. CDR3 coding DNA: TGCGCCAGCAGCCTAGGGAGGGGAGCAGATACGCAGTATTTT.

The chain combines TRBV13 with TRBJ2-1; D gene uncertain. Trimming removed 5 bases from V and 9 bases from J, with 14 bases in between. Looked up from germline, CDR1 is PRHDT and CDR2 is FYEKMQ (reference sequence). There are 13 residues in the CDR3. The CDR3, as DNA: TGTGCCAGCAGCCCCACCTCTCCTTCTGAGCAGTTCTTC. It yields the protein CASSPTSPSEQFF.

A note on this clone: This sample includes further DNA sequences coding for the same CDR3. This rearrangement joins TRBV7-9 to TRBJ2-7; D remains ambiguous. CDR3 length: 14 amino acids. Germline lookup yields CDR1 SEHNR and CDR2 FQNEAQ (reference sequence). Trimming took 1 base from V and 0 from J, leaving 7 bases between them. As DNA, the CDR3 is TGTGCCAGCAGCTTAGAGGATTACTCCTACGAGCAGTACTTC. Translation gives CASSLEDYSYEQYF.

The chain links TRBV5-8 to TRBJ1-2; D uncertain. The CDR3 covers 13 residues. Trimming left V 2 bases short and J 2 bases short, with 7 bases between. Germline values: CDR1 SGHTS, CDR2 YDEGEE. The CDR3 is CASSLYENYGYTF. The CDR3 DNA reads as TGTGCCAGCAGCTTATACGAGAACTATGGCTACACCTTC.

The genes are TRBV6-4 and TRBJ1-3; possibly TRBD1 for D (6 bases). Trimming took 2 bases from V and 3 from J, leaving 11 bases between them. Germline CDR1 and CDR2: MRHNA and SNTAGT. The CDR3 extends over 15 amino acids. DNA of the CDR3: TGTGCCAGCAGTGACGGGACATTTTTTGGAAACACCATATATTTT. Amino acids: CASSDGTFFGNTIYF.

The rearrangement joins TRBV4-1 to TRBJ2-2; D is possibly TRBD1 (6 bases). Between the trimmed V and J ends, which lost 4 bases and 5 bases, there was a span of 8 bases. Germline-derived CDR1 and CDR2 are MGHRA and YSYEKL. The CDR3 spans 13 residues. CDR3 in amino acids: CASSLGGTGELFF. CDR3 nucleotide sequence: TGCGCCAGCAGCCTAGGGGGAACCGGGGAGCTGTTTTTT.

The V gene is TRBV5-1, the J gene TRBJ1-1; D perhaps matches TRBD1 (5 bases). The CDR3 length is 14 residues. Germline CDR1 SGHRS, CDR2 YFSETQ. Between the trimmed V and J ends, which lost 4 bases and 4 bases, there was a span of 14 bases. This CDR3 is CASSPQVAGTEAFF. In DNA form, the CDR3 reads TGCGCCAGCAGCCCACAGGTAGCTGGCACTGAAGCTTTCTTT.

About this clone: The conserved phenylalanine or tryptophan is not found at the CDR3 terminus, so this likely reflects a read error. The DNA is omitted, as the CDR3 cannot be located on it reliably, and the CDR3 follows TCRdb's listing. The rearrangement joins TRBV30 to TRBJ1-2; the table's D gene call, TRBD1, was not cross checked with the DNA. 12 amino acids form the CDR3, both terminal residues included. Germline assignment: CDR1 GTSNPN and CDR2 SVGIG (reference sequence). This CDR3 reads CAWSVTGGGMKV.

The J gene is TRBJ1-5, the V gene TRBV5-4; a weak D match, TRBD1 (5 bases). The ends were cut back, 0 bases at V and 5 bases at J, with 12 bases in the middle. This CDR3 has 15 residues. In germline, CDR1 is SGHNT, CDR2 YYREEE (reference sequence). CDR3 DNA: TGTGCCAGCAGCTTGGGATGGCCGACAGATCAGCCCCAGCATTTT. Its translation: CASSLGWPTDQPQHF. Full variable domain (missing parts from reference TRBV5-4 and TRBJ1-5): ETGVTQSPTHLIKTRGQQVTLRCSSQSGHNTVSWYQQALGQGPQFIFQYYREEENGRGNFPPRFSGLQFPNYSSELNVNALELDDSALYLCASSLGWPTDQPQHFGDGTRLSIL.

This chain joins TRBV19 and TRBJ2-3, with TRBD2 identical over 11 bases. V dropped 6 bases and J dropped 2; count of bases not matched to a gene: 7. The CDR3 has 16 amino acids. The germline V gene has CDR1 LNHDA and CDR2 SQIVND (reference sequence). The CDR3 DNA is TGTGCCAGTAGCGAACTAGCGGGGGTTACCACAGATACGCAGTATTTT. Translated, it gives CASSELAGVTTDTQYF.

This rearrangement joins TRBV5-5 to TRBJ1-5; D uncertain. This CDR3 region has 13 residues. V shed 1 base and J shed 4 bases, with 6 bases lying between them. CDR1 and CDR2 from the germline V gene are SGHKS and YYEKEE (reference sequence). The CDR3 is CASSLRENQPQHF. The CDR3 DNA reads as TGTGCCAGCAGCTTGAGAGAGAATCAGCCCCAGCATTTT.

CDR3 sequence (DNA): TGTGCCAGCAGCCGATACGACAGGGAAGACTATGGCTACACCTTC. Its translation is CASSRYDREDYGYTF. The V call is TRBV28, the J call TRBJ1-2; 7 nucleotides line up with TRBD1. V lost 6 bases, J lost 3 bases, and 10 bases stayed unmatched. Germline V gene data show CDR1 as MDHEN and CDR2 as SYDVKM. The CDR3 has 15 amino acids.